This entry lists 10 T cell receptor beta chains sequenced from one sample in a study of blood T cell repertoires in COVID-19. The assay was immunoSEQ multiplex PCR, and TCRdb's table has in-frame clones only and misses some. The top ten hold 24% of the sample, which has over 85,000 clones, roughly three quarters seen once. Sequenced material: peripheral blood. These receptors originate from a human donor in a cohort sampled during active COVID-19.

This clone was counted a single time. The chain employs TRBV7-9 and TRBJ2-7; perhaps TRBD1 as D (5 bases). Per germline, CDR1 SEHNR and CDR2 FQNEAQ (reference sequence). The ends were cut back, 6 bases at V and 0 bases at J, with 15 bases in the middle. This CDR3 contains 15 residues. The CDR3 protein is CASRKGADASYEQYF. In DNA, the CDR3 is TGTGCCAGCAGGAAAGGGGCGGATGCCTCCTACGAGCAGTACTTC.

The CDR3 DNA is TGTGCCAGCAGCAAAGAGGCCCCGGGACAGGGGGTCTATGGCTACACCTTC. Its protein product is CASSKEAPGQGVYGYTF. The chain employs TRBV21-1 and TRBJ1-2; the table's TRBD1 call for D was not verified on the DNA. TRBV21-1 corresponds to a pseudogene. The CDR3 is 17 amino acids.

The CDR3 spells CASSVPGNYGYTF. The DNA for the CDR3 is TGTGCCAGCAGCGTCCCCGGTAACTATGGCTACACCTTC. This chain joins TRBV7-9 and TRBJ1-2; D ambiguous. V lost 5 bases and J 1 base, leaving 8 bases between the germline ends. The germline CDR1 and CDR2 sequences are SEHNR and FQNEAQ (reference sequence). CDR3 length equals 13 residues.

The chain is built from TRBV2 and TRBJ1-1; tentative D call: TRBD1 (6 bases). Germline CDR1 SNHLY, CDR2 FYNNEI. This CDR3 has 15 amino acids. V was cut by 1 base and J by 6 bases, with 15 bases left in between. CDR3 loop: CASSEVGHLVSEAFF. CDR3 DNA sequence: TGTGCCAGCAGTGAAGTGGGACATCTTGTTTCTGAAGCTTTCTTT.

The chain recombines TRBV7-3 with TRBJ2-3; D unresolved. CDR1 is SGHTA and CDR2 is FQGTGA in the germline V gene. V lost 1 base, J lost 2 bases, and 7 bases lay in between. The CDR3 contains 14 residues. The CDR3 reads CASSLMAATDTQYF. CDR3 in DNA: TGTGCCAGCAGCTTAATGGCTGCCACAGATACGCAGTATTTT.

V is TRBV6-5 and J is TRBJ1-5, with D possibly matching TRBD1 (5 bases). Looked up from germline, CDR1 is MNHEY and CDR2 is SVGAGI. V lost 4 bases, J lost 7 bases, and 11 bases lay in between. The CDR3 extends over 13 amino acids. CDR3 DNA: TGTGCCAGCAGTTCCGGGGGAGGCCAGCCCCAGCATTTT. Translated, it gives CASSSGGGQPQHF.

In this sample, this clone turned up a few times. CDR3 in DNA: TGCGCCAGCAGCTCGGACAGGGCAAAAAACATTCAGTACTTC. Its translation: CASSSDRAKNIQYF. The chain employs TRBV5-1 and TRBJ2-4; 8 nucleotides line up with TRBD1. Germline CDR1 and CDR2: SGHRS and YFSETQ. This CDR3 is built from 14 residues. V lost 3 bases and J lost 4; bases outside the gene matches: 3. The full variable domain, completed using reference TRBV5-1 and TRBJ2-4, is KAGVTQTPRYLIKTRGQQVTLSCSPISGHRSVSWYQQTPGQGLQFLFEYFSETQRNKGNFPGRFSGRQFSNSRSEMNVSTLELGDSALYLCASSSDRAKNIQYFGAGTRLSVL.

The genes are TRBV5-1 and TRBJ1-2; D gene unclear. Germline lookup yields CDR1 SGHRS and CDR2 YFSETQ. The CDR3 is 13 amino acids. Trimming shortened V by 0 bases and J by 5 bases, and 8 bases separated the two germline ends. This CDR3 is CASSLDSFYGYTF. For the CDR3, the DNA is TGCGCCAGCAGCTTGGACAGTTTTTATGGCTACACCTTC.

This clone was detected only once. The rearrangement links TRBV28 to TRBJ1-2; no clear D gene. This CDR3 contains 14 residues. CDR1 and CDR2 (germline): MDHEN, SYDVKM. V lost 7 bases, J lost 0 bases, and 12 bases lay in between. This chain's CDR3 is CASTKTVANYGYTF. The CDR3, as DNA: TGTGCCAGCACCAAAACAGTAGCTAACTATGGCTACACCTTC.

The gene calls are TRBV5-5 and TRBJ2-3; tentatively, D is TRBD1 (6 bases). This CDR3 comprises 16 residues. Trimming took 2 bases from V and 2 from J, leaving 15 bases between them. CDR1 is SGHKS, CDR2 YYEKEE, per germline (reference sequence). The CDR3 region is CASSFTGNTLTDTQYF. In DNA form, the CDR3 reads TGTGCCAGCAGCTTCACAGGGAATACCCTCACAGATACGCAGTATTTT.